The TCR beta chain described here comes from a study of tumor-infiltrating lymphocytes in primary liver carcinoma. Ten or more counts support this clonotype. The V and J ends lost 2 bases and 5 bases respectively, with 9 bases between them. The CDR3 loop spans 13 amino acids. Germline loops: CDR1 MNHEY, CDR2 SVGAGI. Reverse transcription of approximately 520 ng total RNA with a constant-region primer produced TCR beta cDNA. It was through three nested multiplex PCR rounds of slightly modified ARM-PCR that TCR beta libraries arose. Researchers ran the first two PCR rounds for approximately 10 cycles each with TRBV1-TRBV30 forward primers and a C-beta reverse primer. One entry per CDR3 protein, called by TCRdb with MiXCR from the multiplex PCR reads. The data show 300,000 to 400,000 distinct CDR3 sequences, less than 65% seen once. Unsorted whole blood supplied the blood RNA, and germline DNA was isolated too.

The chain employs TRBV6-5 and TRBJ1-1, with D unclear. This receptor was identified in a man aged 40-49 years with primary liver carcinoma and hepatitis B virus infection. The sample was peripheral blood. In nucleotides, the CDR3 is TGTGCCAGCAGTTACGGGGTGGGGACTGAAGCTTTCTTT. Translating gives CASSYGVGTEAFF.